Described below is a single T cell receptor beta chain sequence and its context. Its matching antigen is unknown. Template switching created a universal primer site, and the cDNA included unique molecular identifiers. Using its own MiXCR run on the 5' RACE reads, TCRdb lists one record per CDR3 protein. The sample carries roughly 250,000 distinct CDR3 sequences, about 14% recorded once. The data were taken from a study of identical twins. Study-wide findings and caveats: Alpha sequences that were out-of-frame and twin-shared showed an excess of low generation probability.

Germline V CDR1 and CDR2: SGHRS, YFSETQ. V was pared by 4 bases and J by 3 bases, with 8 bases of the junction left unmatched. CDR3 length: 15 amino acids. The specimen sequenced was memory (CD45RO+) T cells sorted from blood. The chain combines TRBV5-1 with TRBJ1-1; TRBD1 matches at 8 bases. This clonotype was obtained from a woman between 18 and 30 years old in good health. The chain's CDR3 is CASSRTRGPDTEAFF. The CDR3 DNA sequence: TGCGCCAGCAGCCGGACCAGGGGGCCGGACACTGAAGCTTTCTTT. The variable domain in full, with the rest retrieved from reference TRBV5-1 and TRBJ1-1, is KAGVTQTPRYLIKTRGQQVTLSCSPISGHRSVSWYQQTPGQGLQFLFEYFSETQRNKGNFPGRFSGRQFSNSRSEMNVSTLELGDSALYLCASSRTRGPDTEAFFGQGTRLTVV.